Listed here is a single TCR beta chain. Its target is not known. This sample was taken from a study of T cells in Graves' hyperthyroidism and ophthalmopathy. Regarding the study as a whole: Most expanded thyroid clonotypes above 0.001 also appeared in blood. A 13 V-J model separated ophthalmopathy from stable hyperthyroidism.

Out of about 10 ml of fresh peripheral blood came the PBMCs. The source material, RNA transcripts, was used to amplify TCR beta CDR3 regions. The HTBI primer set served for first-round RT-PCR of the TCR CDR3. TCRdb called the multiplex PCR reads again in MiXCR, with one record for every CDR3 protein. The data hold about 640,000 distinct CDR3 sequences, with less than 25% observed a single time. The CDR3 spans 13 residues. V gave up 8 bases and J gave up 1 base, with 11 bases separating them. Germline CDR1 and CDR2: MNHNS and SASEGT. This clonotype was sampled from a man younger than 45 with Graves' ophthalmopathy. The V and J genes are TRBV6-1 and TRBJ1-1; no reliable D call. Input material: blood. This chain's CDR3 is CASVAAQNTEAFF. The CDR3 DNA reads as TGTGCCAGCGTGGCAGCACAGAACACTGAAGCTTTCTTT.